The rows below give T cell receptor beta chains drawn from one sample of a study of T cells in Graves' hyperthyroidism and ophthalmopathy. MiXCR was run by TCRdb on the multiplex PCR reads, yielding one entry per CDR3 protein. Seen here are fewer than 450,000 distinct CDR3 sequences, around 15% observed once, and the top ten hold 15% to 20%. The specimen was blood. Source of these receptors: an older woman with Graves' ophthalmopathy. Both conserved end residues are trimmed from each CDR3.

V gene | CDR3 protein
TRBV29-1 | SVAHDLNPHEQY
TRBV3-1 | ASSQESGLSYEQY
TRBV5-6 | ASSLGGRAPEQY
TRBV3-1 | AGSRGAGGRYNEQF
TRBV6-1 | ASSRRTGDEQF
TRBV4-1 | ASSQSHAQGYYEQY
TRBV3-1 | ASSPWTSGNNEQF
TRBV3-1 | ASSHRETRQY
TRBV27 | ASSSPPGASYEQY
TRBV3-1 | ASSQDFYWTYEQY
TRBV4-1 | ASSQDIGLIPGTYEQY
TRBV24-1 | ATSDNTGVAETQY
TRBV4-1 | ASSPDRVSNQPQH
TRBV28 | ASSGQWGGKDYNEQF
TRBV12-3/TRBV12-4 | ASSLAAPGLAGNEQF
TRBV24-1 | ATSDRISTDTQY
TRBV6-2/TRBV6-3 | ASSRSAGGPETQY
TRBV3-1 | ASSLYGVHQPQH
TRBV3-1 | ASSQVTRGGGEQF
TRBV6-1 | ASSSGTGGFEETQY
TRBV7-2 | ASSLGRNQPQH
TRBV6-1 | ASSRTGYEQY
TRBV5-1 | ASSLGQVYDEQF
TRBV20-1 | SARDLTSVGDTQY
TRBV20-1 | SATNPLAGVPDTQY
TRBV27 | ASQPLAVGETQY
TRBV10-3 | AIRGSSEETQY
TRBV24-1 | ATSAGVYEQY
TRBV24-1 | ATSDQGLAGRWNEQF
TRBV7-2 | ATAGTTGTDTQY
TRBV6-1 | ASSGSGAYEQY
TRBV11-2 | ASSQGQVRNEQF
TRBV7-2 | ASSPLAGVYNEQF
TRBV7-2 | ASSYRVVGTGELF
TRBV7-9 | ASSFTTAYEQY
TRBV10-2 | ATELAGVGNEQF
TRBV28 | ASSFERPGVSGANVLT
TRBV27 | ASSPTPNTEAF
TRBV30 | AWDRYTGTEAF
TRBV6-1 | ASGRGHYQETQY